The 28 T cell receptor beta chains given below trace back to one sample, sequenced in a study of cytomegalovirus exposure and HLA in healthy donors. PCR involved 60 Vbeta and 13 Jbeta primers. The data were produced by immunoSEQ multiplex PCR, yet TCRdb's version contains in-frame clones alone and is incomplete. The sample holds a few hundred thousand clones, 85% to 95% seen once. Input material: PBMCs. These receptor sequences come from a girl aged 2 to 10 in good health and CMV-seronegative.

This chain connects TRBV5-4 to TRBJ2-2; D might be TRBD2 (6 bases). The CDR3 length is 16 residues. Trimming removed 4 bases at V and 2 bases at J, with 15 bases between. CDR1 is SGHNT, CDR2 YYREEE, per germline (reference sequence). CDR3 sequence reads: CASSTVFGGNTGELFF. The CDR3 DNA reads as TGTGCCAGCAGCACGGTATTCGGGGGAAACACCGGGGAGCTGTTTTTT.

V is TRBV4-2 and J is TRBJ2-7; 11 nucleotides agree with TRBD2. Trimming cost V 0 bases and J 2 bases; bases outside gene matches: 0. The CDR3 consists of 15 residues. Looked up from germline, CDR1 is LGHNA and CDR2 is YNFKEQ. In DNA form, the CDR3 reads TGTGCCAGCAGCCAAGAGACTAGCGGGACCTACGAGCAGTACTTC. This translates into CASSQETSGTYEQYF.

The J gene is TRBJ2-5, the V gene TRBV7-8, with 10 bases aligning to TRBD2. This CDR3 contains 15 residues. Trimming cost V 2 bases and J 3 bases; bases outside gene matches: 3. Per the germline V gene, CDR1 is SGHVS and CDR2 is FQNEAQ. DNA of the CDR3: TGTGCCAGCAGCTTACTAGCGGGAGTGAAAGAGACCCAGTACTTC. Translated, it gives CASSLLAGVKETQYF. The whole variable domain, remainder taken from reference TRBV7-8 and TRBJ2-5, is GAGVSQSPRYKVAKRGQDVALRCDPISGHVSLFWYQQALGQGPEFLTYFQNEAQLDKSGLPSDRFFAERPEGSVSTLKIQRTQQEDSAVYLCASSLLAGVKETQYFGPGTRLLVL.

This chain connects TRBV18 to TRBJ1-5; D unresolved. Germline V lookup: CDR1 KGHSH, CDR2 LQKENI. Trimming pared 0 bases from V and 7 bases from J, leaving 4 bases between. The CDR3 sequence is 12 residues long. CDR3 sequence reads: CASSPPGQPQHF. In DNA form, the CDR3 reads TGTGCCAGCTCACCACCCGGGCAGCCCCAGCATTTT.

This chain uses TRBV25-1 with TRBJ2-7; perhaps TRBD1 as D (5 bases). V shed 10 bases and J shed 7 bases, with 17 bases lying between them. This CDR3 has 12 residues. Germline loops: CDR1 MGHDK, CDR2 SYGVNS. The DNA for the CDR3 is TGTGCCACCGAGACAGTATCCAGGGAGCAGTACTTC. Translating gives CATETVSREQYF.

The chain couples TRBV7-9 to TRBJ1-6; 7 bases fit TRBD1. CDR1 is SEHNR, CDR2 FQNEAQ, per germline (reference sequence). Trimming at V came to 2 bases and at J to 9 bases, leaving 4 bases not matched to a gene. This CDR3 is 14 amino acids long. Written as DNA, the CDR3 is TGTGCCAGCAGCTTAACGCCAGGGGGTTCACCCCTCCACTTT. As protein: CASSLTPGGSPLHF.

The V and J genes are TRBV19 and TRBJ1-1; maybe TRBD1 (5 bases). Germline lookup yields CDR1 LNHDA and CDR2 SQIVND (reference sequence). CDR3 length: 14 residues. Trimming removed 6 bases from V and 5 bases from J, with 16 bases in between. The CDR3 sequence is CASRGQAKDTEAFF. The CDR3 DNA reads TGTGCCAGTAGGGGGCAGGCGAAGGATACTGAAGCTTTCTTT.

The J gene is TRBJ2-7, the V gene TRBV28, with 7 nucleotides matching TRBD2. The CDR3 loop spans 13 amino acids. Germline V gene lookup returns CDR1 MDHEN and CDR2 SYDVKM. The junction had 5 bases not matched to a gene; V was cut back by 6 bases and J by 3 bases. The CDR3 nucleotides are TGTGCCAGCAGACCCTCGGGGGGCTACGAGCAGTACTTC. Its translation: CASRPSGGYEQYF.

The gene calls are TRBV30 and TRBJ2-7; no reliable D call. V was cut by 7 bases and J by 0 bases, with 16 bases left in between. The CDR3 contains 14 residues. Germline assignment: CDR1 GTSNPN and CDR2 SVGIG (reference sequence). The chain's CDR3 is CASTGSQSSYEQYF. As DNA, the CDR3 is TGTGCCTCTACCGGGTCCCAGAGCTCCTACGAGCAGTACTTC.

This chain links TRBV19 with TRBJ1-1, with D perhaps TRBD1 (5 bases). This CDR3 region has 14 residues. Trimming removed 9 bases from V and 4 bases from J, with 18 bases in between. Germline V gene sequence: CDR1 LNHDA, CDR2 SQIVND (reference sequence). The CDR3: CASVARGEGTEAFF. The CDR3 nucleotides read TGTGCCAGCGTGGCCCGAGGGGAGGGCACTGAAGCTTTCTTT.

The chain couples TRBV6-5 to TRBJ1-2; TRBD1 matches at 7 bases. The V segment lost 6 bases and the J segment 4 bases; nucleotides outside the gene matches: 5. The length of the CDR3 is 13 residues. Looked up from germline, CDR1 is MNHEY and CDR2 is SVGAGI. CDR3 coding DNA: TGTGCCAGCAGAGCAGGGGGGAGCTATGGCTACACCTTC. Translating gives CASRAGGSYGYTF.

The rearrangement joins TRBV18 to TRBJ2-1; 7 bases line up with TRBD2. V lost 4 bases, J lost 0 bases, and 3 bases stayed unmatched. The CDR3 runs to 15 residues. The V gene's germline CDR1 is KGHSH and CDR2 LQKENI. This CDR3 is CASSLGGSSYNEQFF. As DNA, the CDR3 is TGTGCCAGCTCACTGGGCGGGAGCTCCTACAATGAGCAGTTCTTC.

J is TRBJ2-3 and V is TRBV10-3; 8 positions match TRBD2. Unmatched junction bases numbered 14, after V lost 0 bases and J lost 6 bases. Germline CDR1 and CDR2: ENHRY and SYGVKD. This CDR3 has 18 amino acids. The CDR3 DNA reads TGTGCCATCAGTGAGTCTAGGGTCCGGGAGGGAGACATGGATACGCAGTATTTT. It specifies CAISESRVREGDMDTQYF.

The gene calls are TRBV7-8 and TRBJ2-7; D is undetermined. Trimming took off 2 bases at V and 4 bases at J, with 15 bases between the two ends. The CDR3 length is 15 residues. From germline, CDR1 is SGHVS and CDR2 FQNEAQ. CDR3 loop: CASSLPSQVVYEQYF. As DNA, the CDR3 is TGTGCCAGCAGCTTACCGAGCCAAGTAGTTTACGAGCAGTACTTC.

The gene calls are TRBV7-9 and TRBJ1-2; a weak D match, TRBD1 (5 bases). This CDR3 is built from 15 residues. V was clipped by 5 bases and J by 4 bases, with 17 bases between them. Germline V gene data show CDR1 as SEHNR and CDR2 as FQNEAQ (reference sequence). The CDR3 reads CASSHPQGLGYGYTF. In nucleotides, the CDR3 is TGTGCCAGCAGCCATCCGCAGGGTCTCGGCTATGGCTACACCTTC.

This chain connects TRBV6-5 to TRBJ1-1, with a possible D match to TRBD1 (5 bases). The ends were cut back, 11 bases at V and 3 bases at J, with 13 bases in the middle. The V gene's germline CDR1 is MNHEY and CDR2 SVGAGI. This CDR3 comprises 12 residues. Here the CDR3 reads CAGRGGYTEAFF. The CDR3 DNA reads TGTGCCGGCCGGGGGGGTTACACTGAAGCTTTCTTT.

This rearrangement joins TRBV6-1 to TRBJ1-2; D is perhaps TRBD1 (5 bases). This CDR3 comprises 14 residues. Trimming stripped 1 base from V and 3 bases from J, with 9 bases between. Germline V gives CDR1 MNHNS, CDR2 SASEGT. The CDR3: CASSEGSGYYGYTF. In nucleotides, the CDR3 is TGTGCCAGCAGTGAAGGGTCAGGGTACTATGGCTACACCTTC.

This clone was seen only once. This chain connects TRBV28 to TRBJ2-7, with D uncertain. CDR3 length equals 14 residues. Germline values: CDR1 MDHEN, CDR2 SYDVKM. Deletions cut 5 bases from V and 3 bases from J, with 14 bases between. The CDR3 sequence: CASSGARPNYEQYF. CDR3 sequence (DNA): TGTGCCAGCAGTGGAGCAAGACCAAACTACGAGCAGTACTTC.

This clone was seen only a few times. The J gene is TRBJ2-3, the V gene TRBV13; D gene unclear. CDR3 size: 15 residues. V was pared by 2 bases and J by 3 bases, with 12 bases between. Germline V gene lookup returns CDR1 PRHDT and CDR2 FYEKMQ (reference sequence). The CDR3 nucleotides are TGTGCCAGCAGCTTAAGAGGCGGAAGTACAGATACGCAGTATTTT. Its translation is CASSLRGGSTDTQYF.

The V gene is TRBV9, the J gene TRBJ2-5; D possibly corresponds to TRBD2 (6 bases). Trimming cost V 2 bases and J 6 bases, with 8 bases left between them. The CDR3 runs to 12 residues. Germline V CDR1 and CDR2: SGDLS, YYNGEE. The CDR3 loop is CASSVGGKTQYF. CDR3 in DNA: TGTGCCAGCAGCGTTGGGGGGAAGACCCAGTACTTC.

The rearrangement uses TRBV13 and TRBJ1-4, with D hard to call. This CDR3 contains 12 residues. Germline V lookup: CDR1 PRHDT, CDR2 FYEKMQ (reference sequence). Between the trimmed V and J ends, which lost 4 bases and 8 bases, there was a span of 8 bases. The chain's CDR3 is CASSSTGEKLFF. CDR3 nucleotides: TGTGCCAGCAGCTCGACTGGGGAAAAACTGTTTTTT.

The gene calls are TRBV7-3 and TRBJ2-1, with TRBD2 matching over 8 bases. J was trimmed by 3 bases and V by 2 bases; bases with no gene match: 6. Germline V lookup: CDR1 SGHTA, CDR2 FQGTGA. This CDR3 has 16 residues. The CDR3 spells CASSLSAGANYNEQFF. The CDR3 coding sequence is TGTGCCAGCAGCTTATCAGCGGGGGCGAACTACAATGAGCAGTTCTTC.

The chain recombines TRBV5-5 with TRBJ2-1; 10 positions match TRBD2. This CDR3 has 16 amino acids. Germline V gene lookup returns CDR1 SGHKS and CDR2 YYEKEE (reference sequence). V lost 2 bases to trimming and J lost 3 bases; unmatched junction nucleotides: 5. CDR3 DNA: TGTGCCAGCAGCTTTTTAGCGGGAGGCTACTACAATGAGCAGTTCTTC. Amino acids: CASSFLAGGYYNEQFF.

The gene calls are TRBV6-6 and TRBJ1-4; D is perhaps TRBD1 (5 bases). CDR1 and CDR2 from the germline V gene are MNHNY and SVGAGI (reference sequence). The CDR3 runs to 13 residues. V was shortened by 7 bases and J by 4 bases, with 10 bases between the two germline ends. The CDR3 reads CASTGRYNEKLFF. In DNA form, the CDR3 reads TGTGCCAGCACAGGGCGCTATAATGAAAAACTGTTTTTT.

V and J are TRBV7-9 and TRBJ1-2, with 11 positions matching TRBD1. The J segment lost 4 bases and the V segment lost 1 base, leaving 14 bases of the junction unmatched. Per germline, CDR1 SEHNR and CDR2 FQNEAQ (reference sequence). This CDR3 has 19 amino acids. The CDR3 sequence is CASSLDSGTGGMRIYGYTF. The CDR3 bases are TGTGCCAGCAGCTTAGATTCCGGGACAGGGGGAATGCGGATCTATGGCTACACCTTC.

The chain has TRBV28 and TRBJ2-1; 13 nucleotides line up with TRBD2. J lost 8 bases, V lost 6 bases, and 13 bases had no gene match. This CDR3 comprises 17 residues. Germline assignment: CDR1 MDHEN and CDR2 SYDVKM. The CDR3 DNA sequence: TGTGCCAGCAGCCCTCCCACACCGGGACTAGCGGGACATGAGCAGTTCTTC. It specifies CASSPPTPGLAGHEQFF.

This sequence joins TRBV7-9 and TRBJ1-1; D remains ambiguous. CDR1 and CDR2 from the germline V gene are SEHNR and FQNEAQ (reference sequence). CDR3 length: 15 amino acids. V was pared by 3 bases and J by 6 bases, with 17 bases between. The CDR3 protein is CASSFSGFGVAEAFF. CDR3 bases: TGTGCCAGCAGCTTTAGCGGGTTCGGTGTCGCTGAAGCTTTCTTT.

The chain has TRBV14 and TRBJ1-6, with a weak D call TRBD1 (5 bases). The CDR3 is 14 residues long. Trimming left V 0 bases short and J 10 bases short, with 10 bases between. The germline V gene encodes CDR1 SGHDN and CDR2 FVKESK. CDR3 protein: CASSQDRGRSPLHF. CDR3 DNA sequence: TGTGCCAGCAGCCAAGATAGGGGTCGATCACCCCTCCACTTT.